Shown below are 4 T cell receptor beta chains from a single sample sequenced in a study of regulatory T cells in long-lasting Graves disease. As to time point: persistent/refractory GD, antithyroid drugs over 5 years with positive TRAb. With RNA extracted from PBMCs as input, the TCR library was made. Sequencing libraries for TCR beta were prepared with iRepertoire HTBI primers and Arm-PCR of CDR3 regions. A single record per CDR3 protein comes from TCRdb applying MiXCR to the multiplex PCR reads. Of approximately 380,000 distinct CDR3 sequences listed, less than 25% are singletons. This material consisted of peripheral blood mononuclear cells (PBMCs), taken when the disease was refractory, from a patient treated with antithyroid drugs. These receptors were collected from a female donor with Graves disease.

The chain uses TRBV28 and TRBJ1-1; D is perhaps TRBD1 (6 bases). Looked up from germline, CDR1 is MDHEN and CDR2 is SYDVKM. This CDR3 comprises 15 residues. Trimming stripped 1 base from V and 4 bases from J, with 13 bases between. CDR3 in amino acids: CASSLSLQGLTEAFF. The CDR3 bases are TGTGCCAGCAGTTTATCCTTACAGGGCCTCACTGAAGCTTTCTTT.

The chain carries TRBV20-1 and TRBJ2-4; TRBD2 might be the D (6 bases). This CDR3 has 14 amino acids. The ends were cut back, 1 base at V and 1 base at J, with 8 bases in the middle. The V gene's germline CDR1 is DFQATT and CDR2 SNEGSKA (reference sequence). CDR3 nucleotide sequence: TGCAGTGCTAGAGGGGGGGAGGCCAAAAACATTCAGTACTTC. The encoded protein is CSARGGEAKNIQYF.

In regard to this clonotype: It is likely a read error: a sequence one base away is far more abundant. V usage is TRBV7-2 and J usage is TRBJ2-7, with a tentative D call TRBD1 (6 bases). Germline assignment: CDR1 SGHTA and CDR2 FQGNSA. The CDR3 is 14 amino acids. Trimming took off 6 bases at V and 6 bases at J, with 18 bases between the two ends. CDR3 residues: CASRRGTNSCEQYF. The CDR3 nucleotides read TGTGCCAGCAGGAGGGGGACAAACTCATGCGAGCAGTACTTC.

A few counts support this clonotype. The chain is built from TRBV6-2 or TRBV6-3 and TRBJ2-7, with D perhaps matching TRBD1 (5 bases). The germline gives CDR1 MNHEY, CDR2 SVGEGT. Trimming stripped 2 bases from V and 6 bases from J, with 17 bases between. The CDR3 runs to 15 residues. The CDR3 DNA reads TGTGCCAGCAGTTACAATGTGGCAGGGAAGGGCGAGCAGTACTTC. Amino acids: CASSYNVAGKGEQYF.